The 8 T cell receptor beta chains in this list originate from one sample, sequenced in a study of blood T cells in healthy people across ages (dated by TCRdb to the mid-2010s). The method was 5' RACE. This sample was sequenced with an Illumina HiSeq 2500. A second about 6 to 11 cycle PCR used a sample-barcoded 5' primer and a J-beta primer mix. In TCRdb, the public reads were trimmed at Q25 with fastp and aligned with MiXCR, with productive beta chains retained. Under each unique CDR3 protein, matching rows form one entry showing the most common genes and DNA. The sample table lists 1.4 million to 1.5 million distinct CDR3 sequences, 42% of them with a count of one. The top ten clones comprise less than 8% of the sample. The sample taken for sequencing was blood. These receptors came from a woman between 18 and 30 years old in good health.

This clonotype was found a few times. J is TRBJ1-2 and V is TRBV5-5; D is unclear. Germline assignment: CDR1 SGHKS and CDR2 YYEKEE (reference sequence). With 0 bases removed from V and 8 bases from J, the gap between germline ends came to 11 bases. This CDR3 comprises 13 residues. CDR3 sequence reads: CASSLEQVWGYTF. The DNA for the CDR3 is TGTGCCAGCAGCTTGGAGCAGGTCTGGGGCTACACCTTC.

The CDR3 DNA is TGTGCCAGCAGTTTTCGAAGAAATGGCTACACCTTC. This sequence encodes CASSFRRNGYTF. V gene TRBV12-3 or TRBV12-4 combines with J gene TRBJ1-2; D gene uncertain. This CDR3 spans 12 amino acids. Trimming pared 3 bases from V and 6 bases from J, leaving 8 bases between.

The chain combines TRBV9 with TRBJ2-7, with 9 positions matching TRBD2. Trimming removed 4 bases from V and 6 bases from J; junction bases left unmatched: 20. This CDR3 region has 18 residues. Germline CDR1 reads SGDLS; CDR2 reads YYNGEE. In nucleotides, the CDR3 is TGTGCCAGCAGCCCCCCGGTGGCTAGCGGGAAGTTCTTCGGCGAGCAGTACTTC. Encoded protein: CASSPPVASGKFFGEQYF.

The gene calls are TRBV12-3 or TRBV12-4 and TRBJ2-5, with D perhaps being TRBD1 or TRBD2 (6 bases each). V lost 2 bases and J 2 bases, leaving 12 bases between the germline ends. The CDR3 covers 15 residues. CDR3: CASSLRRGDQETQYF. DNA for the CDR3: TGTGCCAGCAGTTTACGAAGGGGGGATCAAGAGACCCAGTACTTC.

The chain uses TRBV4-1 and TRBJ2-1; TRBD2 matches 7 bases. CDR1 MGHRA and CDR2 YSYEKL come from the germline V gene. Trimming at V came to 1 base and at J to 3 bases, leaving 6 bases not matched to a gene. This CDR3 comprises 16 residues. The CDR3 coding sequence is TGCGCCAGCAGCCAAGTAGGGCGGGGGAACTACAATGAGCAGTTCTTC. Its protein is CASSQVGRGNYNEQFF.

CDR3 sequence reads: CASSPNRQQTYEQYF. In DNA form, the CDR3 reads TGTGCCAGCTCACCCAATAGGCAGCAAACCTACGAGCAGTACTTC. The chain combines TRBV18 with TRBJ2-7; D unresolved. The length of the CDR3 is 15 residues. Germline values: CDR1 KGHSH, CDR2 LQKENI. Trimming removed 3 bases at V and 2 bases at J, with 14 bases between.

The chain couples TRBV28 to TRBJ1-6; possible D gene TRBD1, 5 bases. CDR3 length: 12 residues. Looked up from germline, CDR1 is MDHEN and CDR2 is SYDVKM. Trimming left V 10 bases short and J 8 bases short, with 12 bases between. The CDR3 protein is CATRDGYSPLHF. CDR3 coding DNA: TGTGCCACAAGGGACGGCTATTCACCCCTCCACTTT. Full variable domain (rest looked up from reference TRBV28 and TRBJ1-6): DVKVTQSSRYLVKRTGEKVFLECVQDMDHENMFWYRQDPGLGLRLIYFSYDVKMKEKGDIPEGYSVSREKKERFSLILESASTNQTSMYLCATRDGYSPLHFGNGTRLTVT.

V and J are TRBV18 and TRBJ2-5; D not resolved. The CDR3 is 16 residues long. The germline V and J ends were trimmed by 0 bases and 6 bases, with 17 bases remaining between them. Germline CDR1 and CDR2: KGHSH and LQKENI. Here the CDR3 reads CASSPPAPGLDQTQYF. The CDR3 region has the DNA TGTGCCAGCTCACCACCGGCCCCGGGCTTGGATCAGACCCAGTACTTC.